The next 30 T cell receptor beta chains were all read from a single sample in a study of vaccination and CD4 T cells after COVID-19. Their specific antigens are unknown. The assay that was used to sequence DNA from cultured CD4+ T cells was the Oncomine TCR Beta short-read assay. Via MiXCR, TCRdb re-called the PCR reads, giving one row per CDR3 protein. This table has some 15,000 distinct CDR3 sequences, more than 40% appearing once. As for treatment: roughly 11-day PBMC culture with coronavirus spike peptide pools or control peptides (ViraFEST assay). The sample consisted of CD4+ T cells from blood, cultured in vitro. These receptors came from a human donor who had recovered from COVID-19.

In its sample, this clonotype was seen a few times. The chain has TRBV2 and TRBJ2-5; D remains unclear. Germline V gene data show CDR1 as SNHLY and CDR2 as FYNNEI. The CDR3 covers 12 residues. The V gene lost 3 bases and the J gene lost 7 bases, with 9 bases spanning the gap. The CDR3 region has the DNA TGTGCCAGCAGTGAGAGAGGTGTGACCCAGTACTTC. This sequence encodes CASSERGVTQYF.

The J gene is TRBJ1-2, the V gene TRBV21-1; TRBD1 reflects the table's D call only, with no check against the DNA. TRBV21-1 is termed a pseudogene. The CDR3 runs 17 residues. The CDR3, as DNA: TGTGCCAGCAGCAGTAAAACCGGGACACCTGCTAACTATGGCTACACCTTC. Residues: CASSSKTGTPANYGYTF.

The chain couples TRBV7-9 to TRBJ1-5; the D is unclear. There are 14 residues in the CDR3. The germline V gene encodes CDR1 SEHNR and CDR2 FQNEAQ (reference sequence). Trimming stripped 8 bases from V and 0 bases from J, with 11 bases between. The DNA for the CDR3 is TGTGCCAGCGGACCGGGGTATAGCAATCAGCCCCAGCATTTT. Protein product: CASGPGYSNQPQHF. Supplemented by reference TRBV7-9 and TRBJ1-5, the full variable domain reads DTGVSQNPRHKITKRGQNVTFRCDPISEHNRLYWYRQTLGQGPEFLTYFQNEAQLEKSRLLSDRFSAERPKGSFSTLEIQRTEQGDSAMYLCASGPGYSNQPQHFGDGTRLSIL.

The chain links TRBV6-1 to TRBJ1-5; 7 bases map to TRBD1. Germline V gene data show CDR1 as MNHNS and CDR2 as SASEGT. The CDR3 length is 14 residues. J gave up 3 bases and V 5 bases, and 4 bases lay outside the gene matches. CDR3 amino acids: CASSTDRVNQPQHF. Written as DNA, the CDR3 is TGTGCCAGCAGTACCGACAGGGTCAATCAGCCCCAGCATTTT.

This sequence joins TRBV20-1 and TRBJ2-5; D tentatively reads TRBD1 or TRBD2 (5 bases each). From germline, CDR1 is DFQATT and CDR2 SNEGSKA (reference sequence). V gave up 6 bases and J gave up 2 bases, with 22 bases separating them. CDR3 length equals 16 residues. As DNA, the CDR3 is TGCAGTGCCACCCCCCGAGCGGAGCGGACACAAGAGACCCAGTACTTC. It translates to CSATPRAERTQETQYF.

The rearrangement links TRBV19 to TRBJ2-1, with TRBD2 matching over 10 bases. The CDR3 loop spans 16 amino acids. From germline, CDR1 is LNHDA and CDR2 SQIVND (reference sequence). Losses at the gene ends were 5 bases for V and 4 bases for J; bases not matched to a gene: 8. This chain's CDR3 is CASSLTTSGFYNEQFF. The CDR3 nucleotides are TGTGCCAGTAGTCTCACGACTAGCGGGTTTTACAATGAGCAGTTCTTC. Supplemented by reference TRBV19 and TRBJ2-1, the full variable domain reads DGGITQSPKYLFRKEGQNVTLSCEQNLNHDAMYWYRQDPGQGLRLIYYSQIVNDFQKGDIAEGYSVSREKKESFPLTVTSAQKNPTAFYLCASSLTTSGFYNEQFFGPGTRLTVL.

The CDR3 here is CASSCCWKPYGYTF. The CDR3 DNA reads as TGTGCCAGCAGCTGTTGTTGGAAGCCCTATGGCTACACCTTC. This sequence joins TRBV6-7 and TRBJ1-2; D gene uncertain. TRBV6-7 falls under the ORF class, with uncertain function. V lost 6 bases to trimming and J lost 4 bases, with 15 bases between them. The CDR3 spans 14 residues.

This clonotype was counted only a few times. The chain uses TRBV20-1 and TRBJ2-1; possibly TRBD2 for D (5 bases). The CDR3 contains 14 residues. Trimming took 3 bases from V and 1 from J, leaving 10 bases between them. The germline gives CDR1 DFQATT, CDR2 SNEGSKA (reference sequence). CDR3 amino acids: CSASSWRSYNEQFF. The CDR3 nucleotides are TGCAGTGCTAGCAGTTGGAGGTCCTACAATGAGCAGTTCTTC.

The chain is built from TRBV7-2 and TRBJ2-7; either TRBD1 or TRBD2 may supply D (5 bases each). Deletions cut 6 bases from V and 0 bases from J, with 12 bases between. CDR3 size: 14 residues. Per the germline V gene, CDR1 is SGHTA and CDR2 is FQGNSA. The CDR3 sequence: CASRTGAHSYEQYF. The DNA of the CDR3 is TGTGCCAGCAGAACCGGGGCCCACTCCTACGAGCAGTACTTC.

The rearrangement uses TRBV18 and TRBJ1-1; D is uncertain. Germline V gene data show CDR1 as KGHSH and CDR2 as LQKENI. The CDR3 is 12 amino acids. Between the trimmed V and J ends, which lost 6 bases and 4 bases, there was a span of 9 bases. The CDR3 sequence: CASSPTTTEAFF. CDR3 coding DNA: TGTGCCAGCTCGCCTACAACCACTGAAGCTTTCTTT.

The V gene is TRBV5-6, the J gene TRBJ2-5, with D hard to call. The CDR3 spans 16 residues. From germline, CDR1 is SGHDT and CDR2 YYEEEE. Trimming left V 3 bases short and J 5 bases short, with 20 bases between. The CDR3 bases are TGTGCCAGCAGCTCCCCCTCTCTCAAGGTGGTCGAGACCCAGTACTTC. Its protein is CASSSPSLKVVETQYF.

In DNA, the CDR3 is TGTGCCAGCAGTCCAGTGGGGAGGGGGCGGAGGGATCAGCCCCAGCATTTT. Residues: CASSPVGRGRRDQPQHF. The chain recombines TRBV28 with TRBJ1-5; 7 positions agree with TRBD1. Germline CDR1 MDHEN, CDR2 SYDVKM. Trimming took 5 bases from V and 5 from J; bases not matched to a gene: 15. The CDR3 totals 17 residues.

The genes are TRBV7-9 and TRBJ2-7, with D unclear. The V gene lost 1 base and the J gene lost 0 bases, with 22 bases spanning the gap. This CDR3 spans 19 amino acids. Germline V lookup: CDR1 SEHNR, CDR2 FQNEAQ (reference sequence). The CDR3 DNA sequence: TGTGCCAGCAGCTTAGATAGTTTGGTAACGCTCCGGAGCTCCTACGAGCAGTACTTC. This sequence encodes CASSLDSLVTLRSSYEQYF.

In its sample, this clonotype was seen once. This chain connects TRBV2 to TRBJ1-3; D perhaps matches TRBD1 (6 bases). The CDR3 spans 14 residues. Germline assignment: CDR1 SNHLY and CDR2 FYNNEI. Trimming shortened V by 7 bases and J by 2 bases, and 12 bases separated the two germline ends. This CDR3 is CASTERTAGNTIYF. The CDR3, as DNA: TGTGCCAGCACCGAACGGACAGCTGGAAACACCATATATTTT.

CDR3 DNA: TGTGCCAGCAGCAAAACAGGGGTCGAGCAGTACTTC. Translated, it gives CASSKTGVEQYF. The chain carries TRBV7-6 and TRBJ2-7, with TRBD1 matching over 7 bases. V shed 5 bases and J 6 bases; nucleotides not matched to a gene: 4. Germline CDR1 reads SGHVS; CDR2 reads FNYEAQ. This CDR3 has 12 amino acids.

The V call is TRBV25-1, the J call TRBJ2-1, with D tentatively TRBD2 (5 bases). V lost 8 bases and J lost 0, with 8 bases in between. The germline V gene encodes CDR1 MGHDK and CDR2 SYGVNS. CDR3 size: 13 residues. The CDR3 sequence: CASLTSSYNEQFF. CDR3 sequence (DNA): TGTGCCAGCCTTACTAGCTCCTACAATGAGCAGTTCTTC.

This chain uses TRBV6-5 with TRBJ1-4; D not certain. Germline CDR1 and CDR2: MNHEY and SVGAGI. The CDR3 contains 13 residues. V was clipped by 2 bases and J by 7 bases, with 8 bases between them. CDR3 protein: CASSYRVGEKLFF. CDR3 nucleotides: TGTGCCAGCAGTTACAGGGTGGGTGAAAAACTGTTTTTT.

This clonotype was observed a few times. The chain couples TRBV7-6 to TRBJ1-5; TRBD1 is a possible D gene (6 bases). CDR3 length: 14 residues. Germline assignment: CDR1 SGHVS and CDR2 FNYEAQ. V was clipped by 4 bases and J by 3 bases, with 10 bases between them. CDR3 region: CASSSTGTNQPQHF. CDR3 in DNA: TGTGCCAGCAGCTCTACAGGGACCAATCAGCCCCAGCATTTT.

The rearrangement links TRBV24-1 to TRBJ1-4, with 8 bases that match TRBD1. The germline CDR1 and CDR2 sequences are KGHDR and SFDVKD. The CDR3 runs 14 residues. J lost 11 bases, V lost 4 bases, and 8 bases had no gene match. The CDR3 DNA follows: TGTGCCACCAGTGAGCGGACAGGGACGGGGAAACTGTTTTTT. This sequence encodes CATSERTGTGKLFF.

This clonotype was observed once. V is TRBV9 and J is TRBJ2-5; the D is unclear. Trimming took 1 base from V and 5 from J, leaving 9 bases between them. The CDR3 loop spans 13 amino acids. CDR1 is SGDLS, CDR2 YYNGEE, per germline. As DNA, the CDR3 is TGTGCCAGCAGCGTATCTCCTCAGGAGACCCAGTACTTC. Amino acids: CASSVSPQETQYF.

The chain joins TRBV4-2 to TRBJ1-4; 7 nucleotides align to TRBD1. Per germline, CDR1 LGHNA and CDR2 YNFKEQ. This CDR3 has 15 amino acids. Trimming removed 0 bases from V and 8 bases from J; junction bases left unmatched: 6. In DNA form, the CDR3 reads TGTGCCAGCAGCCAAGAGGGACAGCCCCCAGAAAAACTGTTTTTT. Translating gives CASSQEGQPPEKLFF.

This clonotype was detected only a few times. The V and J genes are TRBV10-3 and TRBJ2-7, with TRBD1 as a possible D gene (5 bases). V lost 2 bases and J 5 bases, leaving 7 bases between the germline ends. The germline gives CDR1 ENHRY, CDR2 SYGVKD. The length of the CDR3 is 12 residues. Here the CDR3 DNA reads TGTGCCATCAGTGAGAGGGGCAACGAGCAGTACTTC. Its protein product is CAISERGNEQYF.

The CDR3 nucleotides read TGTGCCAGCACCAGCGGGAGGAGCACAGATACGCAGTATTTT. It translates to CASTSGRSTDTQYF. V gene TRBV12-3 or TRBV12-4 combines with J gene TRBJ2-3; 9 nucleotides line up with TRBD2. After removal of 7 bases from V and 0 bases from J, the junction contained 2 bases not matched to a gene. This CDR3 region has 14 residues.

The chain employs TRBV5-1 and TRBJ2-3; D perhaps matches TRBD2 (6 bases). CDR1 is SGHRS and CDR2 is YFSETQ in the germline V gene. V dropped 7 bases and J dropped 6 bases, with 21 bases sitting between them. The CDR3 is 15 amino acids. CDR3 loop: CASYEGGRISDTQYF. The CDR3 DNA follows: TGCGCCAGCTACGAGGGAGGACGTATTTCGGATACGCAGTATTTT.

V usage is TRBV29-1 and J usage is TRBJ2-3; D is perhaps TRBD1 or TRBD2 (6 bases each). CDR1 and CDR2 from the germline V gene are SQVTM and ANQGSEA. The CDR3 covers 12 residues. The germline V and J ends were trimmed by 7 bases and 7 bases, with 15 bases remaining between them. CDR3 protein: CSADEGGHTQYF. The CDR3 DNA is TGCAGCGCGGATGAGGGGGGCCATACGCAGTATTTT.

This chain links TRBV5-1 with TRBJ1-6, with TRBD1 as a possible D gene (6 bases). Germline V gives CDR1 SGHRS, CDR2 YFSETQ. V was clipped by 3 bases and J by 7 bases, with 14 bases between them. The CDR3 has 15 residues. The CDR3 spells CASSSDGQLNSPLHF. CDR3 bases: TGCGCCAGCAGCTCTGACGGACAGTTAAATTCACCCCTCCACTTT.

The chain joins TRBV15 to TRBJ1-1; D gene uncertain. Germline loops: CDR1 LNHNV, CDR2 YYDKDF (reference sequence). This CDR3 comprises 13 residues. V shed 6 bases and J shed 0 bases, with 8 bases lying between them. The DNA for the CDR3 is TGTGCCACCAGTGGGCCCATGAACACTGAAGCTTTCTTT. It encodes CATSGPMNTEAFF. The full variable domain, its missing parts supplied by reference TRBV15 and TRBJ1-1, is DAMVIQNPRYQVTQFGKPVTLSCSQTLNHNVMYWYQQKSSQAPKLLFHYYDKDFNNEADTPDNFQSRRPNTSFCFLDIRSPGLGDTAMYLCATSGPMNTEAFFGQGTRLTVV.

This clonotype was counted only a few times. The chain couples TRBV7-9 to TRBJ2-7; D remains unclear. This CDR3 has 13 amino acids. The germline V gene encodes CDR1 SEHNR and CDR2 FQNEAQ (reference sequence). Trimming removed 5 bases from V and 2 bases from J, with 10 bases in between. DNA for the CDR3: TGTGCCAGCAGCCCCCCAACGGCCTACGAGCAGTACTTC. It is translated as CASSPPTAYEQYF.

This clonotype was found a few times. The genes are TRBV6-4 and TRBJ1-6; 9 bases are a match to TRBD1. Germline trimming cut 6 bases from V and 9 bases from J; bases unmatched to any gene: 6. CDR1 is MRHNA, CDR2 SNTAGT, per germline. The CDR3 runs to 14 residues. In DNA, the CDR3 is TGTGCCAGCAGGGCGGACAGGGGTGGTTCACCCCTCCACTTT. This translates into CASRADRGGSPLHF.

The chain has TRBV27 and TRBJ1-1, with D hard to call. Trimming cost V 3 bases and J 3 bases, with 14 bases left between them. CDR1 MNHEY and CDR2 SMNVEV come from the germline V gene (reference sequence). There are 15 residues in the CDR3. The CDR3 DNA reads as TGTGCCAGCAGTTTTACCCATCGGCAGGACACTGAAGCTTTCTTT. As protein: CASSFTHRQDTEAFF.